A selection of T cell receptor beta chains follows, all from one sample in a study of T cell responses to AZD1222 COVID-19 vaccine. Some clones are missing from TCRdb's copy, which holds only in-frame ones; the method was immunoSEQ multiplex PCR. This sample has 130,000 or so clones, with more than 85% found just once. The sample in question was peripheral blood, obtained on day 0 of AZD1222 vaccination. All receptors derive from an adult in good health. Each CDR3 is given with its conserved first and last residue. Fields, in order: clone size, J gene, D gene, V gene, CDR3 DNA, CDR3 protein. D genes are given only for firm matches. Clone size, where shown, is once, few, many, or a class for clones that have expanded.

abundance: -
j_gene: TRBJ1-1
d_gene: -
v_gene: TRBV19
CDR3nt: TGTGCCAGTAGTATGACAGGCCAGAACACTGAAGCTTTCTTT
CDR3aa: CASSMTGQNTEAFF

abundance: -
j_gene: TRBJ1-6
d_gene: -
v_gene: TRBV2
CDR3nt: TGTGCCAGCAGTGAGGGGGCTATTGTGGATTCACCCCTCCACTTT
CDR3aa: CASSEGAIVDSPLHF

abundance: -
j_gene: TRBJ2-5
d_gene: TRBD1
v_gene: TRBV7-2
CDR3nt: TGTGCCAGCAGCTTAGTGACAGGGACAGAGACCCAGTACTTC
CDR3aa: CASSLVTGTETQYF

abundance: -
j_gene: TRBJ2-1
d_gene: TRBD2
v_gene: TRBV5-1
CDR3nt: TGCGCCAGCAGCTTGGAGGCTAGCGGAGACTACAATGAGCAGTTCTTC
CDR3aa: CASSLEASGDYNEQFF

abundance: -
j_gene: TRBJ2-2
d_gene: -
v_gene: TRBV5-1
CDR3nt: TGCGCCAGCAGCTTGGATGGGAACACCGGGGAGCTGTTTTTT
CDR3aa: CASSLDGNTGELFF

abundance: -
j_gene: TRBJ1-3
d_gene: -
v_gene: TRBV7-9
CDR3nt: TGTGCCAGCAGCTTAGCCAGGGTAAACACCATATATTTT
CDR3aa: CASSLARVNTIYF

abundance: -
j_gene: TRBJ2-3
d_gene: -
v_gene: TRBV18
CDR3nt: TGTGCCAGCTCACCACCGGTTGCGCAGGGGTTTTGGACAGATACGCAGTATTTT
CDR3aa: CASSPPVAQGFWTDTQYF

abundance: -
j_gene: TRBJ1-2
d_gene: -
v_gene: TRBV2
CDR3nt: TGTGCCAGCACTGACAGGCGTCAGGATGGCTACACCTTC
CDR3aa: CASTDRRQDGYTF

abundance: once
j_gene: TRBJ2-7
d_gene: -
v_gene: TRBV6-6
CDR3nt: TGTGCCAGCAGCTCCGGGACTTCCTACGAGCAGTACTTC
CDR3aa: CASSSGTSYEQYF

abundance: -
j_gene: TRBJ1-2
d_gene: TRBD1
v_gene: TRBV10-2
CDR3nt: TGCGCCAGCAGTGAGGACCGGGACAGATACGGCTACACCTTC
CDR3aa: CASSEDRDRYGYTF

abundance: -
j_gene: TRBJ2-7
d_gene: -
v_gene: TRBV5-1
CDR3nt: TGCGCCAGCAAACTAAATCAGGGCACCGAGCAGTACTTC
CDR3aa: CASKLNQGTEQYF

abundance: once
j_gene: TRBJ1-2
d_gene: -
v_gene: TRBV3-1/TRBV3-2
CDR3nt: TGTGCCAGCAGCCAATCGGAGGGGGGTGGCTACACCTTC
CDR3aa: CASSQSEGGGYTF

abundance: -
j_gene: TRBJ1-1
d_gene: -
v_gene: TRBV7-8
CDR3nt: TGTGCCAGCAGCATAGAGAACACTGAAGCTTTCTTT
CDR3aa: CASSIENTEAFF

abundance: -
j_gene: TRBJ1-2
d_gene: TRBD1
v_gene: TRBV6-5
CDR3nt: TGTGCCAGCAGTCAGGACAGGGGGTTTGGCTACACCTTC
CDR3aa: CASSQDRGFGYTF

abundance: -
j_gene: TRBJ1-2
d_gene: -
v_gene: TRBV5-1
CDR3nt: TGCGCCAGCAGCTTACAGGTTAACTATGGCTACACCTTC
CDR3aa: CASSLQVNYGYTF

abundance: -
j_gene: TRBJ2-3
d_gene: TRBD1
v_gene: TRBV11-1
CDR3nt: TGTGCCAGCAGCCCCTACACAGGGGTTAGCACAGATACGCAGTATTTT
CDR3aa: CASSPYTGVSTDTQYF

abundance: once
j_gene: TRBJ1-5
d_gene: TRBD1
v_gene: TRBV10-3
CDR3nt: TGTGCCATCAGTGCCGGGACAGGGGTGTCTCAGCCCCAGCATTTT
CDR3aa: CAISAGTGVSQPQHF

abundance: -
j_gene: TRBJ1-2
d_gene: TRBD1
v_gene: TRBV6-5
CDR3nt: TGTGCCAGCAGTTACTCCCGACAGGGGGTGAGCGGCTACACCTTC
CDR3aa: CASSYSRQGVSGYTF

abundance: -
j_gene: TRBJ1-1
d_gene: -
v_gene: TRBV10-3
CDR3nt: TGTGCCGCTTCCGGGAACGGGCCGAACACTGAAGCTTTCTTT
CDR3aa: CAASGNGPNTEAFF

abundance: once
j_gene: TRBJ1-5
d_gene: -
v_gene: TRBV28
CDR3nt: TGTGCCAGCAGTTTGGGACAACCTCATCAGCCCCAGCATTTT
CDR3aa: CASSLGQPHQPQHF

abundance: -
j_gene: TRBJ2-2
d_gene: -
v_gene: TRBV18
CDR3nt: TGTGCCAGCTCACCGGGACCCCTGAACACCGGGGAGCTGTTTTTT
CDR3aa: CASSPGPLNTGELFF

abundance: -
j_gene: TRBJ2-5
d_gene: TRBD2
v_gene: TRBV5-8
CDR3nt: TGTGCCAGCAGCATGGGACTAGCAGGAGAGACCCAGTACTTC
CDR3aa: CASSMGLAGETQYF

abundance: -
j_gene: TRBJ2-7
d_gene: TRBD2
v_gene: TRBV10-3
CDR3nt: TGTGCCATCAGTGAGCCCGGGACTAGCGGGGGCCCCTCCTACGAGCAGTACTTC
CDR3aa: CAISEPGTSGGPSYEQYF

abundance: -
j_gene: TRBJ1-2
d_gene: -
v_gene: TRBV4-1
CDR3nt: TGCGCCAGCAGCCAAGAAAGGTTCTCGAAAGGGACTTATGGCTACACCTTC
CDR3aa: CASSQERFSKGTYGYTF

abundance: -
j_gene: TRBJ1-6
d_gene: -
v_gene: TRBV6-1
CDR3nt: TGTGCCAGCAGTGAAGCGGCGGGACCCTATAATTCACCCCTCCACTTT
CDR3aa: CASSEAAGPYNSPLHF

abundance: -
j_gene: TRBJ1-2
d_gene: -
v_gene: TRBV15
CDR3nt: TGTGCCACCAGCAGATCCGACATTATGCGGGGCTACACCTTC
CDR3aa: CATSRSDIMRGYTF

abundance: -
j_gene: TRBJ1-2
d_gene: -
v_gene: TRBV9
CDR3nt: TGTGCCAGCAGCGTAGCCGCGGGAAACTATGGCTACACCTTC
CDR3aa: CASSVAAGNYGYTF

abundance: -
j_gene: TRBJ1-5
d_gene: -
v_gene: TRBV7-2
CDR3nt: TGTGCCAGCAGCTGGACCCGGGTAAGAGATCAGCCCCAGCATTTT
CDR3aa: CASSWTRVRDQPQHF

abundance: -
j_gene: TRBJ1-1
d_gene: -
v_gene: TRBV28
CDR3nt: TGTGCCAGCAGGGGGGTTTCGAACACTGAAGCTTTCTTT
CDR3aa: CASRGVSNTEAFF

abundance: once
j_gene: TRBJ1-2
d_gene: TRBD1
v_gene: TRBV7-9
CDR3nt: TGTGCCGGGTCCGGGACAGGGAACTATGGCTACACCTTC
CDR3aa: CAGSGTGNYGYTF

abundance: -
j_gene: TRBJ1-4
d_gene: -
v_gene: TRBV19
CDR3nt: TGTGCCAGTAGTATTCGGCAGAATGAAAAACTGTTTTTT
CDR3aa: CASSIRQNEKLFF

abundance: -
j_gene: TRBJ2-7
d_gene: TRBD2
v_gene: TRBV3-1/TRBV3-2
CDR3nt: TGTGCCAGCAGCCAAGCGGGGGTAGCGGGGGGCGAGCAGTACTTC
CDR3aa: CASSQAGVAGGEQYF

abundance: -
j_gene: TRBJ1-3
d_gene: -
v_gene: TRBV2
CDR3nt: TGTGCCAGTAATACAGGGTCCTCTGGAAACACCATATATTTT
CDR3aa: CASNTGSSGNTIYF

abundance: -
j_gene: TRBJ2-7
d_gene: TRBD1
v_gene: TRBV6-5
CDR3nt: TGTGCCAGCAGTTTCGAACAGGGGTCCCTCGCCTACGAGCAGTACTTC
CDR3aa: CASSFEQGSLAYEQYF

abundance: -
j_gene: TRBJ1-5
d_gene: -
v_gene: TRBV2
CDR3nt: TGTGCCAGCGAGAGGGAACACGGTCAGCCCCAGCATTTT
CDR3aa: CASEREHGQPQHF

abundance: -
j_gene: TRBJ2-2
d_gene: -
v_gene: TRBV4-1
CDR3nt: TGCGCCAGCAGCCAAGTGTGGACAGAAAACACCGGGGAGCTGTTTTTT
CDR3aa: CASSQVWTENTGELFF

abundance: once
j_gene: TRBJ1-1
d_gene: -
v_gene: TRBV12-5
CDR3nt: TGTGCTAGTGGTTTGCCCCCCGGGACACCTTCGAACACTGAAGCTTTCTTT
CDR3aa: CASGLPPGTPSNTEAFF

abundance: once
j_gene: TRBJ2-7
d_gene: -
v_gene: TRBV12-3/TRBV12-4
CDR3nt: TGTGCCAGCAGCGTTATCCCCTACGAGCAGTACTTC
CDR3aa: CASSVIPYEQYF

abundance: -
j_gene: TRBJ2-3
d_gene: -
v_gene: TRBV10-3
CDR3nt: TGTGCCATCAGTGAGCCGGGCTCCAGCACAGATACGCAGTATTTT
CDR3aa: CAISEPGSSTDTQYF

abundance: -
j_gene: TRBJ1-1
d_gene: -
v_gene: TRBV9
CDR3nt: TGTGCCAGCAGCGTAACTTCTAGAGGTGACACTGAAGCTTTCTTT
CDR3aa: CASSVTSRGDTEAFF

abundance: -
j_gene: TRBJ2-7
d_gene: -
v_gene: TRBV5-1
CDR3nt: TGCGCCAGCAGCTCCTACCTAGGGGGCTACGAGCAGTACTTC
CDR3aa: CASSSYLGGYEQYF

abundance: -
j_gene: TRBJ2-7
d_gene: -
v_gene: TRBV5-1
CDR3nt: TGCGCCAGCAGCTTGGGACAGAGCTCCTACGAGCAGTACTTC
CDR3aa: CASSLGQSSYEQYF

abundance: -
j_gene: TRBJ1-6
d_gene: -
v_gene: TRBV19
CDR3nt: TGTGCTACAGGAGGGTACGATGATTCACCCCTCCACTTT
CDR3aa: CATGGYDDSPLHF

abundance: -
j_gene: TRBJ2-5
d_gene: -
v_gene: TRBV7-6
CDR3nt: TGTGCCAGCAGCTTAGGGCCCGGCGGGCAAGAGACCCAGTACTTC
CDR3aa: CASSLGPGGQETQYF

abundance: -
j_gene: TRBJ1-5
d_gene: TRBD1
v_gene: TRBV7-8
CDR3nt: TGTGCCAGCAGCGGTAGGGGGACAGGGGCTATGGGCAATCAGCCCCAGCATTTT
CDR3aa: CASSGRGTGAMGNQPQHF

abundance: -
j_gene: TRBJ2-2
d_gene: -
v_gene: TRBV7-8
CDR3nt: TGTGCCAGCAGCCTAGACAGATACACCGGGGAGCTGTTTTTT
CDR3aa: CASSLDRYTGELFF

abundance: once
j_gene: TRBJ2-3
d_gene: TRBD2
v_gene: TRBV4-1
CDR3nt: TGCGCCAGCAGCCTCCCCGGGGGGGATACGCAGTATTTT
CDR3aa: CASSLPGGDTQYF

abundance: -
j_gene: TRBJ2-1
d_gene: TRBD2
v_gene: TRBV7-2
CDR3nt: TGTGCCAGCAGCCCTACAGCGGGGGGGCTGGGGGAGCAGTTCTTC
CDR3aa: CASSPTAGGLGEQFF

abundance: -
j_gene: TRBJ2-1
d_gene: -
v_gene: TRBV20-1
CDR3nt: TGCAGTGCGGACTACAATGAGCAGTTCTTC
CDR3aa: CSADYNEQFF

abundance: -
j_gene: TRBJ2-7
d_gene: -
v_gene: TRBV9
CDR3nt: TGTGCCAGCAGCGTAACAGGGCATTCCTACGAGCAGTACTTC
CDR3aa: CASSVTGHSYEQYF

abundance: -
j_gene: TRBJ2-5
d_gene: -
v_gene: TRBV21-1
CDR3nt: TGTGCCAGCATCCTGACAGGAGGCGAGACCCAGTACTTC
CDR3aa: CASILTGGETQYF

abundance: -
j_gene: TRBJ1-1
d_gene: -
v_gene: TRBV2
CDR3nt: TGTGCCAGCAGTGAAGCTCGAGGGGCCCATTACATGAACACTGAAGCTTTCTTT
CDR3aa: CASSEARGAHYMNTEAFF

abundance: -
j_gene: TRBJ2-2
d_gene: TRBD1
v_gene: TRBV11-3
CDR3nt: TGTGCCAGCAGCTTATCCCGACAGGGGACCGGGGAGCTGTTTTTT
CDR3aa: CASSLSRQGTGELFF

abundance: -
j_gene: TRBJ1-2
d_gene: -
v_gene: TRBV27
CDR3nt: TGTGCCAGCAGGGACCCGGGAGGTGATAACTATGGCTACACCTTC
CDR3aa: CASRDPGGDNYGYTF